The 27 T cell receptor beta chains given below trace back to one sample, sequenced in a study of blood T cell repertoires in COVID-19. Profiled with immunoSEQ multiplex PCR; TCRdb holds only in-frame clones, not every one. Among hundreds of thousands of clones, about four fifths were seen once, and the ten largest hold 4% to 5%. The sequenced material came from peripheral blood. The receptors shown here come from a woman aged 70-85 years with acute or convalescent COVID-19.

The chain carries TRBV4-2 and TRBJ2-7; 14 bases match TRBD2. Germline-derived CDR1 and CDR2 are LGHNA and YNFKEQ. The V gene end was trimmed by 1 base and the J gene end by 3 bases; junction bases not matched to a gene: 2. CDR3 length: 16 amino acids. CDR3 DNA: TGTGCCAGCAGCCAAGGGACTAGCGGGGGGCTCTACGAGCAGTACTTC. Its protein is CASSQGTSGGLYEQYF.

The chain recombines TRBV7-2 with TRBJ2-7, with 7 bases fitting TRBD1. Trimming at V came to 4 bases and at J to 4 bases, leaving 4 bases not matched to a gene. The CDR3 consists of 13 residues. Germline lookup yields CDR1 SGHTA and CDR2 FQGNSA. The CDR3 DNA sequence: TGTGCCAGCAGCTCGGGACAGAGATACGAGCAGTACTTC. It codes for CASSSGQRYEQYF.

CDR3 residues: CASSVDRGGEQYF. DNA for the CDR3: TGCGCCAGCAGCGTCGACAGGGGCGGTGAGCAGTACTTC. The gene calls are TRBV5-1 and TRBJ2-7; 8 positions agree with TRBD1. After removal of 4 bases from V and 7 bases from J, the junction contained 7 bases not matched to a gene. The germline CDR1 and CDR2 sequences are SGHRS and YFSETQ. This CDR3 has 13 residues.

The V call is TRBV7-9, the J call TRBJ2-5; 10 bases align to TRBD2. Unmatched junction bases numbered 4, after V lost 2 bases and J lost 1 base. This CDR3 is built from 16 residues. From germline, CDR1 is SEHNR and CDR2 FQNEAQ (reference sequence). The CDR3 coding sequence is TGTGCCAGCAGCTTACCGAGCGGGGGGGCCCAAGAGACCCAGTACTTC. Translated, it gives CASSLPSGGAQETQYF.

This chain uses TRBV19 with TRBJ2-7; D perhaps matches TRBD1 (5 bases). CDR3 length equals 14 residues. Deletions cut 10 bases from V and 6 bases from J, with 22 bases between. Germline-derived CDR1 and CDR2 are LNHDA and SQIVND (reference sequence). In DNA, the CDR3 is TGTGCCATTCCGATGGACAAGGTCGCCCCCGAGCAGTACTTC. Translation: CAIPMDKVAPEQYF.

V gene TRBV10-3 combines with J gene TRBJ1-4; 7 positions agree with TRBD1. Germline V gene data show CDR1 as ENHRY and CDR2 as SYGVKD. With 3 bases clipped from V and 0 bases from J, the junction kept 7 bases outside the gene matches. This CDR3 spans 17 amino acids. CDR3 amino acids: CAISDSYRGATNEKLFF. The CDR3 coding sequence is TGTGCCATCAGTGACTCGTACAGGGGTGCAACTAATGAAAAACTGTTTTTT.

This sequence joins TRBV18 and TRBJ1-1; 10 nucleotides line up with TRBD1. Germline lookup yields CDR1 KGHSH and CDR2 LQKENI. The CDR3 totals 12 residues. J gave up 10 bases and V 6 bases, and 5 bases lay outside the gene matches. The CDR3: CASSPRDRGAFF. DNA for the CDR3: TGTGCCAGCTCGCCCCGGGACAGGGGAGCTTTCTTT.

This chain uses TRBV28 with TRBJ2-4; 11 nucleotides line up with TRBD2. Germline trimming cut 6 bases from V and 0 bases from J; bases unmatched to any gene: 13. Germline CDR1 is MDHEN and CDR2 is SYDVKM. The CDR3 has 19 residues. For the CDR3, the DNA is TGTGCCAGCAGACCTTTTTTTAGTAGCGGGGGGGTAGCCAAAAACATTCAGTACTTC. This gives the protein CASRPFFSSGGVAKNIQYF.

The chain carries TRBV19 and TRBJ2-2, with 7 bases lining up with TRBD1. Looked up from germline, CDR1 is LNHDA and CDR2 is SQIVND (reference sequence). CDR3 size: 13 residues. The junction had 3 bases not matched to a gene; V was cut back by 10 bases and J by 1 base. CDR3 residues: CATRQGNTGELFF. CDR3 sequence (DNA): TGTGCCACCAGACAGGGGAACACCGGGGAGCTGTTTTTT.

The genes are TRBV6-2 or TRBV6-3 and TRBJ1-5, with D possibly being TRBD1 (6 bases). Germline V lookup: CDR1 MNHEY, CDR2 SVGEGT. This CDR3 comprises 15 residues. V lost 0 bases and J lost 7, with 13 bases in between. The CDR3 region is CASSYSGGIGQPQHF. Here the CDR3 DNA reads TGTGCCAGCAGTTACTCTGGGGGCATTGGACAGCCCCAGCATTTT.

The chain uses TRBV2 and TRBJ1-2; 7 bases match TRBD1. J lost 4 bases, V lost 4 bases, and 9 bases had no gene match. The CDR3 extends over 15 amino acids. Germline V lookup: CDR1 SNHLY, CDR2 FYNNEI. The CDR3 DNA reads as TGTGCCAGCAGTGCTCGGACAGGAGGAACCTATGGCTACACCTTC. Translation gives CASSARTGGTYGYTF.

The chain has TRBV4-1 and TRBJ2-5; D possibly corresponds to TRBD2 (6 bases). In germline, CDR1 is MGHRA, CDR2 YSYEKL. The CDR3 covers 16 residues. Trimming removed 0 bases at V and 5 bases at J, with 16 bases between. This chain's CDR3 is CASSQDLGGPRETQYF. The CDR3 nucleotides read TGCGCCAGCAGCCAAGATCTGGGAGGTCCGAGGGAGACCCAGTACTTC.

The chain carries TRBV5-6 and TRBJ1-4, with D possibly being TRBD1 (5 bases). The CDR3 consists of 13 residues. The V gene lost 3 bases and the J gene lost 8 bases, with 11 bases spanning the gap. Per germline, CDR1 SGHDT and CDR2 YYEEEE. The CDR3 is CASSWDLGEKLFF. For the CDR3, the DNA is TGTGCCAGCAGCTGGGACTTGGGGGAAAAACTGTTTTTT.

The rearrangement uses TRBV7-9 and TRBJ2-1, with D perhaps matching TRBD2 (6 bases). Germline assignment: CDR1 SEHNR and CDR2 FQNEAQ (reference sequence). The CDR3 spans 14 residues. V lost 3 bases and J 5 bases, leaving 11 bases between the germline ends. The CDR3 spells CASSFGLANNEQFF. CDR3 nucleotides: TGTGCCAGCAGCTTTGGTCTAGCGAACAATGAGCAGTTCTTC.

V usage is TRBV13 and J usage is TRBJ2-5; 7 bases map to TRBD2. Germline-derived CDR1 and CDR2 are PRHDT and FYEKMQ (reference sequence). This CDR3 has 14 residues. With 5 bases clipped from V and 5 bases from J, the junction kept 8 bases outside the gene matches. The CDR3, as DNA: TGTGCCAGCAGCCTAACCAGGGAGGGGGAGACCCAGTACTTC. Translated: CASSLTREGETQYF. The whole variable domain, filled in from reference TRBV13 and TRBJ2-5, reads AAGVIQSPRHLIKEKRETATLKCYPIPRHDTVYWYQQGPGQDPQFLISFYEKMQSDKGSIPDRFSAQQFSDYHSELNMSSLELGDSALYFCASSLTREGETQYFGPGTRLLVL.

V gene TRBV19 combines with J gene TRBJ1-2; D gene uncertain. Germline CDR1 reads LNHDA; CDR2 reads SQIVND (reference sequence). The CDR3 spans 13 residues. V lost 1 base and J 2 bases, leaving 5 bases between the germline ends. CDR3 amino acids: CASSIVINYGYTF. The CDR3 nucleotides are TGTGCCAGTAGTATAGTAATCAACTATGGCTACACCTTC. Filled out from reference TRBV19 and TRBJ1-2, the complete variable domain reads DGGITQSPKYLFRKEGQNVTLSCEQNLNHDAMYWYRQDPGQGLRLIYYSQIVNDFQKGDIAEGYSVSREKKESFPLTVTSAQKNPTAFYLCASSIVINYGYTFGSGTRLTVV.

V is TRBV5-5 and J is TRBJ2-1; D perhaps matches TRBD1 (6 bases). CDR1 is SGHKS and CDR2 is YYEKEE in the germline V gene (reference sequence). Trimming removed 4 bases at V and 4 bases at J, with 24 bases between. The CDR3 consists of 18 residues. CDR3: CASSSGGSRGQPYNEQFF. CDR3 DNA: TGTGCCAGCAGCAGCGGCGGTTCCAGGGGACAACCTTACAATGAGCAGTTCTTC.

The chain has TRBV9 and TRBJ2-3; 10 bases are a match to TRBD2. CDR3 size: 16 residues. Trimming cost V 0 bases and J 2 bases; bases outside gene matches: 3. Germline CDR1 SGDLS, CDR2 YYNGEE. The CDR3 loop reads CASSVETSGYTDTQYF. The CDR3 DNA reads TGTGCCAGCAGCGTAGAGACTAGCGGGTACACAGATACGCAGTATTTT. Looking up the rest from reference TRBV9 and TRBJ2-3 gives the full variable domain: DSGVTQTPKHLITATGQRVTLRCSPRSGDLSVYWYQQSLDQGLQFLIQYYNGEERAKGNILERFSAQQFPDLHSELNLSSLELGDSALYFCASSVETSGYTDTQYFGPGTRLTVL.

CDR3 in DNA: TGTGCCAGCAGCTTAGGGGGCCCCGGGGGGGCCTACAATGAGCAGTTCTTC. As protein: CASSLGGPGGAYNEQFF. The J gene is TRBJ2-1, the V gene TRBV7-6; 8 bases match TRBD2. With 1 base clipped from V and 2 bases from J, the junction kept 7 bases outside the gene matches. Looked up from germline, CDR1 is SGHVS and CDR2 is FNYEAQ. This CDR3 region has 17 residues.

The CDR3 DNA sequence: TGTGCCAGCAGCGACAGGGCTGGAAACACCATATATTTT. Encoded protein: CASSDRAGNTIYF. The J gene is TRBJ1-3, the V gene TRBV9, with D perhaps TRBD1 (6 bases). Per germline, CDR1 SGDLS and CDR2 YYNGEE. The CDR3 runs 13 residues. V lost 3 bases, J lost 2 bases, and 6 bases lay in between.

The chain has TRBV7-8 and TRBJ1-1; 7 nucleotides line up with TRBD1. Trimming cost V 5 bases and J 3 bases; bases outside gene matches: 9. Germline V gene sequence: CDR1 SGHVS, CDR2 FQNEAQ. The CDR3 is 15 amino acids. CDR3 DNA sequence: TGTGCCAGCAGCGGAGAGACAGGGATTGACACTGAAGCTTTCTTT. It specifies CASSGETGIDTEAFF.

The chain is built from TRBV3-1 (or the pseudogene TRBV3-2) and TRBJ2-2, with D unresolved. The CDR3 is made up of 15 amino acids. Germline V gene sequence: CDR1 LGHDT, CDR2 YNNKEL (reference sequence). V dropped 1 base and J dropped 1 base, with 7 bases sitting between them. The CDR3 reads CASSQATLNTGELFF. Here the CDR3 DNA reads TGTGCCAGCAGCCAAGCCACTCTGAACACCGGGGAGCTGTTTTTT.

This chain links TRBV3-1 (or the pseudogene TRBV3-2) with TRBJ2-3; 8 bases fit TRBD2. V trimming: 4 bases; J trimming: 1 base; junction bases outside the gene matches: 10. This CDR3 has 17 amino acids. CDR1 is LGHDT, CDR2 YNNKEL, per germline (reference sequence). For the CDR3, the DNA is TGTGCCAGCAGCCCCGCTGCGGGGGGTCGACGCACAGATACGCAGTATTTT. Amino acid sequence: CASSPAAGGRRTDTQYF.

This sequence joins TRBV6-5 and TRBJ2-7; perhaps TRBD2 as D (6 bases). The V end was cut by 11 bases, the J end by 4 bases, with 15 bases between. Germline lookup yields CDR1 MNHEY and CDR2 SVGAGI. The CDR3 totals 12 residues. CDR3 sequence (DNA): TGTGCCGGAGGGGTAGAGATATACGAGCAGTACTTC. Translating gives CAGGVEIYEQYF.

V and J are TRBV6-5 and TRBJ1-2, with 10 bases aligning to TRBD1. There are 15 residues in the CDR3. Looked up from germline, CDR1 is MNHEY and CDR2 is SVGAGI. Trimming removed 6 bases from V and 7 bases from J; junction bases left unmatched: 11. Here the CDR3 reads CASSSPDRGRIGYTF. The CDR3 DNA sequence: TGTGCCAGCAGCTCTCCTGACAGGGGGCGTATTGGCTACACCTTC.

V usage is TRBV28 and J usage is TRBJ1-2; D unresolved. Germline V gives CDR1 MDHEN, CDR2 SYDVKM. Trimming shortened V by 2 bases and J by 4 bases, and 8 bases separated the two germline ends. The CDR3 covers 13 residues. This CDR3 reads CASSLRGIYGYTF. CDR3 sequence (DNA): TGTGCCAGCAGTTTAAGAGGAATCTATGGCTACACCTTC.

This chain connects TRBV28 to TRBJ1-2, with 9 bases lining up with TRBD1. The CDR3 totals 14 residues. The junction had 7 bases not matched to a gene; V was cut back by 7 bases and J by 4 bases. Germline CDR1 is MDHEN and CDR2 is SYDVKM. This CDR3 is CASNPGQGSYGYTF. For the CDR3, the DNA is TGTGCCAGCAACCCGGGACAGGGCTCCTATGGCTACACCTTC.